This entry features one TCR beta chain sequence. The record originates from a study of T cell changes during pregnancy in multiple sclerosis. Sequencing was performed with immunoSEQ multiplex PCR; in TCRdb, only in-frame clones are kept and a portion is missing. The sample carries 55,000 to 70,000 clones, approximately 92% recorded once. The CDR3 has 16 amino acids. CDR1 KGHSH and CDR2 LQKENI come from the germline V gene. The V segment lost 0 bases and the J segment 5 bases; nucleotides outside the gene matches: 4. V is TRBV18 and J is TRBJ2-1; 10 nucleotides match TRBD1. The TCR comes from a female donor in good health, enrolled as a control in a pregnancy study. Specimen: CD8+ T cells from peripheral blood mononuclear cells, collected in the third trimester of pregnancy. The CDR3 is CASSPPGTGVNNEQFF. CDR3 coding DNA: TGTGCCAGCTCACCACCCGGGACAGGGGTCAACAATGAGCAGTTCTTC.